A single sample gave rise to the 20 T cell receptor beta chains below, sequenced in a study of regulatory T cells in long-lasting Graves disease. Researchers made TCR beta libraries by using iRepertoire HTBI primers and running Arm-PCR on CDR3 regions. One entry per CDR3 protein results from TCRdb running MiXCR on the multiplex PCR reads. There are 500,000 to 700,000 distinct CDR3 sequences in the sample; 16% occur only once, and 15% to 20% lies in the top ten. Described time point: newly diagnosed GD, antithyroid drugs for less than 3 months. The authors made the TCR library using RNA they extracted from PBMCs. These data were also filed under a second study, of T cells in Graves' hyperthyroidism and ophthalmopathy.

This sample comprised peripheral blood mononuclear cells (PBMCs), obtained at new diagnosis, from a patient treated with antithyroid drugs. The receptors here all came from a woman in her 30s with Graves disease.

The sample holds a few counts of this clonotype. The rearrangement uses TRBV6-1 and TRBJ1-6; D may be TRBD1 (5 bases). The germline CDR1 and CDR2 sequences are MNHNS and SASEGT. V was pared by 7 bases and J by 10 bases, with 17 bases between. This CDR3 has 14 amino acids. The CDR3 spells CASTPRGVGSPLHF. CDR3 coding DNA: TGTGCCAGCACCCCCCGAGGGGTGGGCTCACCCCTCCACTTT.

The chain is built from TRBV5-1 and TRBJ2-2; D ambiguous. V was shortened by 9 bases and J by 3 bases, with 12 bases between the two germline ends. The germline gives CDR1 SGHRS, CDR2 YFSETQ. The CDR3 totals 13 residues. The chain's CDR3 is CATMMQDTGELFF. CDR3 sequence (DNA): TGCGCCACCATGATGCAGGACACCGGGGAGCTGTTTTTT.

This clonotype occurred many times. This chain links TRBV28 with TRBJ2-7; the D gene could be TRBD1 or TRBD2 (5 bases each). CDR3 length: 13 amino acids. V was clipped by 10 bases and J by 0 bases, with 13 bases between them. The germline gives CDR1 MDHEN, CDR2 SYDVKM. CDR3 sequence (DNA): TGTGCCACAAGGGGACGGAACTCCTACGAGCAGTACTTC. Its protein product is CATRGRNSYEQYF. Full variable domain (remainder filled in from reference TRBV28 and TRBJ2-7): DVKVTQSSRYLVKRTGEKVFLECVQDMDHENMFWYRQDPGLGLRLIYFSYDVKMKEKGDIPEGYSVSREKKERFSLILESASTNQTSMYLCATRGRNSYEQYFGPGTRLTVT.

The V gene is TRBV18, the J gene TRBJ2-7; the match to TRBD1 covers 7 bases. V trimming: 6 bases; J trimming: 7 bases; junction bases outside the gene matches: 15. The germline V gene encodes CDR1 KGHSH and CDR2 LQKENI. The CDR3 is made up of 15 amino acids. DNA of the CDR3: TGTGCCAGCTCCCCCAGACAGGGCAATAACGGGGAGCAGTACTTC. Its protein product is CASSPRQGNNGEQYF.

The chain combines TRBV9 with TRBJ2-1; 16 positions agree with TRBD2. V was clipped by 3 bases and J by 4 bases; unmatched bases: 7. Per germline, CDR1 SGDLS and CDR2 YYNGEE. There are 18 residues in the CDR3. The CDR3 nucleotides are TGTGCCAGCAGCGGGGGACTAGCGGGAGGGGGGGCTTACAATGAGCAGTTCTTC. Translation gives CASSGGLAGGGAYNEQFF.

In its sample, this clonotype was seen a few times. The rearrangement uses TRBV18 and TRBJ1-4, with TRBD1 as a possible D gene (5 bases). This CDR3 contains 14 residues. Trimming pared 5 bases from V and 8 bases from J, leaving 15 bases between. Germline V gene sequence: CDR1 KGHSH, CDR2 LQKENI. The CDR3 bases are TGTGCCAGCTCAGAAGGGGTAGTTGAAGAAAAACTGTTTTTT. Amino acid sequence: CASSEGVVEEKLFF.

This sequence joins TRBV20-1 and TRBJ2-7, with 9 positions matching TRBD2. This CDR3 contains 15 residues. Looked up from germline, CDR1 is DFQATT and CDR2 is SNEGSKA (reference sequence). Trimming cost V 3 bases and J 2 bases; bases outside gene matches: 8. CDR3 sequence (DNA): TGCAGTGCTAGGACCGGGACTAGCAGAGCCTACGAGCAGTACTTC. Its protein is CSARTGTSRAYEQYF.

There are a few counts of this clonotype. V is TRBV29-1 and J is TRBJ1-3; D is undetermined. This CDR3 has 11 residues. Trimming removed 8 bases at V and 0 bases at J, with 5 bases between. Looked up from germline, CDR1 is SQVTM and CDR2 is ANQGSEA. The chain's CDR3 is CSYISGNTIYF. In DNA, the CDR3 is TGCAGCTACATCTCTGGAAACACCATATATTTT.

There are many counts of this clonotype. V gene TRBV28 combines with J gene TRBJ2-7; D perhaps matches TRBD2 (6 bases). Deletions cut 6 bases from V and 4 bases from J, with 19 bases between. Germline V gene data show CDR1 as MDHEN and CDR2 as SYDVKM. The CDR3 is made up of 15 amino acids. The CDR3 is CASSSPGLRTYEQYF. CDR3 nucleotide sequence: TGTGCCAGCAGCTCGCCGGGACTCAGGACATACGAGCAGTACTTC.

This chain joins TRBV6-2 or TRBV6-3 and TRBJ2-7; 7 bases match TRBD1. J gave up 0 bases and V 10 bases, and 9 bases lay outside the gene matches. There are 14 residues in the CDR3. CDR1 and CDR2 from the germline V gene are MNHEY and SVGEGT. In DNA, the CDR3 is TGTGCCACCGAAAGGGACAGATTCTCCTACGAGCAGTACTTC. Protein product: CATERDRFSYEQYF.

V is TRBV28 and J is TRBJ1-6; D unclear. Trimming took 5 bases from V and 14 from J, leaving 13 bases between them. The germline gives CDR1 MDHEN, CDR2 SYDVKM. CDR3 length: 12 residues. The CDR3 protein is CASSPPSRALHF. CDR3 sequence (DNA): TGTGCCAGCAGTCCCCCTTCTAGAGCCCTCCACTTT.

This clonotype was detected many times. The rearrangement joins TRBV27 to TRBJ2-5, with D perhaps TRBD1 (5 bases). The length of the CDR3 is 18 residues. Germline V gene data show CDR1 as MNHEY and CDR2 as SMNVEV (reference sequence). The V and J ends lost 3 bases and 4 bases respectively, with 24 bases between them. CDR3 DNA sequence: TGTGCCAGCAGTTTTCCTCCTCTGGACACCTCCCGGAGAGAGACCCAGTACTTC. Protein product: CASSFPPLDTSRRETQYF.

This clonotype was counted many times. The V call is TRBV28, the J call TRBJ2-7, with a tentative D call TRBD1 (5 bases). The CDR3 totals 12 residues. Between the trimmed V and J ends, which lost 5 bases and 4 bases, there was a span of 9 bases. Per germline, CDR1 MDHEN and CDR2 SYDVKM. The chain's CDR3 is CASSLQVYEQYF. The CDR3 region has the DNA TGTGCCAGCAGTCTACAGGTTTACGAGCAGTACTTC.

J is TRBJ2-3 and V is TRBV5-1; 8 bases are a match to TRBD2. The germline CDR1 and CDR2 sequences are SGHRS and YFSETQ. The CDR3 spans 14 residues. Trimming removed 4 bases from V and 4 bases from J; junction bases left unmatched: 5. CDR3 region: CASSPGGAADTQYF. The CDR3, as DNA: TGCGCCAGCAGCCCGGGGGGGGCTGCAGATACGCAGTATTTT.

This CDR3 reads CASSPRTGAHNEQFF. DNA of the CDR3: TGTGCCAGCTCACCACGGACGGGAGCGCACAATGAGCAGTTCTTC. This chain connects TRBV18 to TRBJ2-1, with D tentatively TRBD2 (6 bases). With 1 base removed from V and 5 bases from J, the gap between germline ends came to 12 bases. CDR3 size: 15 residues. Germline V CDR1 and CDR2: KGHSH, LQKENI. Supplemented by reference TRBV18 and TRBJ2-1, the full variable domain reads NAGVMQNPRHLVRRRGQEARLRCSPMKGHSHVYWYRQLPEEGLKFMVYLQKENIIDESGMPKERFSAEFPKEGPSILRIQQVVRGDSAAYFCASSPRTGAHNEQFFGPGTRLTVL.

The chain recombines TRBV9 with TRBJ1-3; no reliable D call. V was pared by 0 bases and J by 2 bases, with 9 bases between. This CDR3 is built from 15 residues. Germline CDR1 and CDR2: SGDLS and YYNGEE. The CDR3 DNA follows: TGTGCCAGCAGCGTAGAGGGAAATCCTGGAAACACCATATATTTT. This codes for CASSVEGNPGNTIYF.

The chain has TRBV10-3 and TRBJ2-3; 7 bases fit TRBD1. V dropped 6 bases and J dropped 1; count of bases not matched to a gene: 7. CDR1 is ENHRY, CDR2 SYGVKD, per germline. CDR3 length: 15 residues. The CDR3 coding sequence is TGTGCCATCAGCGCAGGGGGTGGGGGCACAGATACGCAGTATTTT. Translating it yields CAISAGGGGTDTQYF.

The chain joins TRBV24-1 to TRBJ2-3; D gene unclear. V lost 2 bases, J lost 0 bases, and 5 bases lay in between. The germline V gene encodes CDR1 KGHDR and CDR2 SFDVKD. The CDR3 length is 14 residues. The CDR3 loop reads CATSDYGSTDTQYF. In DNA, the CDR3 is TGTGCCACCAGTGATTATGGTAGCACAGATACGCAGTATTTT.

This clonotype was counted a few times. The junction and the germline gene differ at one end; a read error may be behind it. V is TRBV28 and J is TRBJ2-5; D is unresolved. Germline CDR1 and CDR2: MDHEN and SYDVKM. The CDR3 length is 17 residues. The CDR3: CASSLNRGTAIQEAQYF. The CDR3 DNA is TGTGCCAGCAGTTTAAACCGTGGAACGGCGATTCAAGAGGCCCAGTACTTC.

This clonotype showed up many times. This chain links TRBV7-2 with TRBJ1-3; no definite D call. V lost 1 base to trimming and J lost 2 bases, with 6 bases between them. Looked up from germline, CDR1 is SGHTA and CDR2 is FQGNSA. The CDR3 consists of 14 residues. The CDR3 loop is CASSLGTAGNTIYF. The DNA of the CDR3 is TGTGCCAGCAGCTTAGGAACAGCTGGAAACACCATATATTTT.